Presented here are 27 T cell receptor beta chains from one specimen sequenced in a study of cytomegalovirus exposure and HLA in healthy donors. PCR amplification relied on 60 Vbeta primers (plus 13 Jbeta primers). This table comes from immunoSEQ multiplex PCR, and its TCRdb copy is limited to in-frame clones, with some not included. The sample yields approximately 210,000 clones, 81% seen once. Sequenced material: PBMCs. The receptors shown here come from a man aged 18 to 29 in good health and CMV-seronegative.

The chain combines TRBV27 with TRBJ2-1; 8 nucleotides match TRBD1. Trimming cost V 6 bases and J 2 bases; bases outside gene matches: 6. CDR1 MNHEY and CDR2 SMNVEV come from the germline V gene (reference sequence). The CDR3 is made up of 15 amino acids. The CDR3 protein is CASSQGTGTYNEQFF. CDR3 nucleotide sequence: TGTGCCAGCAGCCAAGGGACAGGTACCTACAATGAGCAGTTCTTC.

The V gene is TRBV7-9, the J gene TRBJ2-4; 7 bases are a match to TRBD1. The CDR3 totals 17 residues. Germline V CDR1 and CDR2: SEHNR, FQNEAQ (reference sequence). J was trimmed by 3 bases and V by 3 bases; bases with no gene match: 11. The CDR3 region is CASSFETGRVDKNIQYF. The CDR3 bases are TGTGCCAGCAGCTTTGAGACAGGGCGTGTTGACAAAAACATTCAGTACTTC.

This chain joins TRBV6-6 and TRBJ1-5, with D maybe TRBD1 (6 bases). The CDR3 contains 14 residues. Trimming pared 4 bases from V and 4 bases from J, leaving 11 bases between. Germline CDR1 and CDR2: MNHNY and SVGAGI (reference sequence). CDR3 nucleotides: TGTGCCAGCAGTTTGAGTCAGGGGAATCAGCCCCAGCATTTT. Its protein is CASSLSQGNQPQHF.

The rearrangement uses TRBV7-9 and TRBJ2-7; 8 bases align to TRBD2. Looked up from germline, CDR1 is SEHNR and CDR2 is FQNEAQ (reference sequence). With V trimmed by 2 bases and J by 2 bases, 8 bases remained unmatched. The CDR3 loop spans 16 amino acids. CDR3 amino acids: CASSLQRASGPYEQYF. The CDR3, as DNA: TGTGCCAGCAGCTTACAAAGGGCTAGCGGGCCCTACGAGCAGTACTTC.

The chain uses TRBV4-3 and TRBJ2-2; no reliable D call. CDR1 and CDR2 (germline): LGHNA, YSLEER. V gave up 1 base and J gave up 15 bases, with 15 bases separating them. This CDR3 is built from 13 residues. The CDR3 here is CASSQVSPVPVFF. CDR3 sequence (DNA): TGCGCCAGCAGCCAAGTTTCTCCGGTTCCCGTGTTTTTT.

This clone came up a few times. The rearrangement uses TRBV7-9 and TRBJ2-3; no clear D gene. Germline loops: CDR1 SEHNR, CDR2 FQNEAQ (reference sequence). Trimming stripped 1 base from V and 2 bases from J, with 10 bases between. The CDR3 runs 15 residues. The CDR3 is CASSLGNRVTDTQYF. The CDR3 nucleotides read TGTGCCAGCAGCTTAGGAAACCGCGTCACAGATACGCAGTATTTT.

The V and J genes are TRBV19 and TRBJ2-7; 9 bases agree with TRBD1. The germline V gene has CDR1 LNHDA and CDR2 SQIVND (reference sequence). The CDR3 loop spans 15 amino acids. V shed 5 bases and J 0 bases; nucleotides not matched to a gene: 5. CDR3 nucleotides: TGTGCCAGTAGTTCCCCGGGACAGGGCTCCTACGAGCAGTACTTC. Residues: CASSSPGQGSYEQYF. Supplemented by reference TRBV19 and TRBJ2-7, the full variable domain reads DGGITQSPKYLFRKEGQNVTLSCEQNLNHDAMYWYRQDPGQGLRLIYYSQIVNDFQKGDIAEGYSVSREKKESFPLTVTSAQKNPTAFYLCASSSPGQGSYEQYFGPGTRLTVT.

The chain links TRBV7-9 to TRBJ2-2; D is possibly TRBD1 (6 bases). With 6 bases removed from V and 2 bases from J, the gap between germline ends came to 13 bases. Germline V gene sequence: CDR1 SEHNR, CDR2 FQNEAQ (reference sequence). This CDR3 has 15 residues. CDR3 loop: CASSALRGNTGELFF. The CDR3 DNA sequence: TGTGCCAGCAGTGCTCTCAGGGGTAACACCGGGGAGCTGTTTTTT.

The rearrangement joins TRBV7-3 to TRBJ2-1; TRBD1 matches at 8 bases. The CDR3 spans 14 residues. V shed 5 bases and J 9 bases; nucleotides not matched to a gene: 9. From germline, CDR1 is SGHTA and CDR2 FQGTGA. The CDR3 DNA reads TGTGCCAGCAGCCCAGGACAGGGTCGGACTGAGCAGTTCTTC. Its protein is CASSPGQGRTEQFF.

This chain joins TRBV29-1 and TRBJ1-2, with TRBD1 identical over 7 bases. V shed 5 bases, J shed 7 bases, and the junction held 7 bases outside the gene matches. From germline, CDR1 is SQVTM and CDR2 ANQGSEA. The CDR3 is made up of 12 amino acids. Written as DNA, the CDR3 is TGCAGCGTTACCACAGGGGCTGGTGGCTACACCTTC. It encodes CSVTTGAGGYTF.

This clone was seen just once. V is TRBV4-1 and J is TRBJ2-1; 7 bases are shared with TRBD2. Germline loops: CDR1 MGHRA, CDR2 YSYEKL. J gave up 9 bases and V 4 bases, and 6 bases lay outside the gene matches. The CDR3 length is 13 residues. CDR3 DNA: TGCGCCAGCAGCCGGACTAGGGAAGGTGAGCAGTTCTTC. Translating it yields CASSRTREGEQFF.

The V call is TRBV11-3, the J call TRBJ2-7; 7 bases are shared with TRBD1. The CDR3 runs 12 residues. V shed 3 bases, J shed 6 bases, and the junction held 2 bases outside the gene matches. Germline-derived CDR1 and CDR2 are SGHNT and YENEEA. The CDR3: CASSFGQAEQYF. CDR3 bases: TGTGCCAGCAGCTTCGGACAGGCCGAGCAGTACTTC. The variable domain in full, completed from reference TRBV11-3 and TRBJ2-7, reads EAGVVQSPRYKIIEKKQPVAFWCNPISGHNTLYWYLQNLGQGPELLIRYENEEAVDDSQLPKDRFSAERLKGVDSTLKIQPAELGDSAVYLCASSFGQAEQYFGPGTRLTVT.

This sequence joins TRBV19 and TRBJ2-7, with D perhaps TRBD1 (6 bases). The V end was cut by 1 base, the J end by 2 bases, with 9 bases between. CDR1 and CDR2 from the germline V gene are LNHDA and SQIVND (reference sequence). The CDR3 is made up of 14 amino acids. CDR3 region: CASSIGTAAYEQYF. For the CDR3, the DNA is TGTGCCAGTAGTATAGGGACAGCAGCCTACGAGCAGTACTTC.

The chain joins TRBV18 to TRBJ2-3, with a weak D call TRBD1 (6 bases). CDR1 and CDR2 (germline): KGHSH, LQKENI. This CDR3 is 14 amino acids long. V was trimmed by 3 bases and J by 2 bases, leaving 9 bases between them. CDR3 protein: CASSPGASTDTQYF. Here the CDR3 DNA reads TGTGCCAGCTCACCGGGGGCATCCACAGATACGCAGTATTTT.

This chain joins TRBV10-2 and TRBJ1-6; 7 bases are a match to TRBD1. V shed 7 bases and J 5 bases; nucleotides not matched to a gene: 11. CDR1 is WSHSY and CDR2 is SAAADI in the germline V gene. CDR3 size: 16 residues. The chain's CDR3 is CASTREQGLNNSPLHF. CDR3 bases: TGCGCCAGCACTAGAGAACAGGGGCTCAATAATTCACCCCTCCACTTT.

This clone was found a few times. V usage is TRBV27 and J usage is TRBJ1-5; tentatively, D is TRBD1 (6 bases). V was pared by 0 bases and J by 0 bases, with 12 bases between. Per the germline V gene, CDR1 is MNHEY and CDR2 is SMNVEV (reference sequence). This CDR3 spans 17 amino acids. The CDR3 spells CASSLSGATTSNQPQHF. As DNA, the CDR3 is TGTGCCAGCAGTTTATCGGGGGCAACCACTAGCAATCAGCCCCAGCATTTT.

The chain employs TRBV5-1 and TRBJ2-3; perhaps TRBD1 as D (6 bases). V lost 4 bases and J 3 bases, leaving 15 bases between the germline ends. This CDR3 contains 15 residues. Per the germline V gene, CDR1 is SGHRS and CDR2 is YFSETQ. CDR3 coding DNA: TGCGCCAGCAGCCCTGGCGTGGGGGCTACAGATACGCAGTATTTT. Translated: CASSPGVGATDTQYF.

The chain couples TRBV4-1 to TRBJ2-7; possibly TRBD2 for D (6 bases). The germline V gene encodes CDR1 MGHRA and CDR2 YSYEKL. This CDR3 is 13 amino acids long. V dropped 1 base and J dropped 7 bases, with 11 bases sitting between them. The CDR3 reads CASSQGKGREQYF. As DNA, the CDR3 is TGCGCCAGCAGCCAAGGGAAGGGGAGGGAGCAGTACTTC.

In DNA, the CDR3 is TGTGCCAGCAGCTTAGCGCAGGGTGAGAGGACCTACGAGCAGTACTTC. Amino acid sequence: CASSLAQGERTYEQYF. The chain joins TRBV7-9 to TRBJ2-7, with a possible D match to TRBD1 (5 bases). V shed 0 bases and J shed 2 bases, with 14 bases lying between them. Germline V gene lookup returns CDR1 SEHNR and CDR2 FQNEAQ (reference sequence). This CDR3 spans 16 amino acids.

This clone occurred once. The V call is TRBV11-3, the J call TRBJ2-2; TRBD1 might be the D (5 bases). Germline V gene sequence: CDR1 SGHNT, CDR2 YENEEA. The CDR3 loop spans 16 amino acids. V shed 5 bases and J shed 2 bases, with 15 bases lying between them. The DNA for the CDR3 is TGTGCCAGCAGCCCCACCCCGACAGTCAACACCGGGGAGCTGTTTTTT. This codes for CASSPTPTVNTGELFF.

This clone was observed once. The chain couples TRBV11-3 to TRBJ1-3; D remains unclear. This CDR3 is 17 amino acids long. Germline CDR1 and CDR2: SGHNT and YENEEA. Trimming took off 0 bases at V and 5 bases at J, with 17 bases between the two ends. The CDR3 is CASSLEPRTDHRNTIYF. DNA of the CDR3: TGTGCCAGCAGCTTAGAGCCCCGCACAGACCATAGAAACACCATATATTTT.

The CDR3 nucleotides read TGTGCCAGCAGCTTAGAAGGTTACAGGGACGAGCAGTACTTC. It encodes CASSLEGYRDEQYF. The chain links TRBV7-9 to TRBJ2-7; TRBD1 might be the D (6 bases). This CDR3 has 14 residues. V was cut by 1 base and J by 5 bases, with 12 bases left in between. Germline lookup yields CDR1 SEHNR and CDR2 FQNEAQ (reference sequence).

The V gene is TRBV7-9, the J gene TRBJ2-7, with D possibly being TRBD1 (6 bases). Germline V lookup: CDR1 SEHNR, CDR2 FQNEAQ (reference sequence). V was clipped by 5 bases and J by 6 bases, with 20 bases between them. CDR3 size: 15 residues. The CDR3 bases are TGTGCCAGCAGCCCCGTTACTGGGGGCCCCTTCGAGCAGTACTTC. Protein product: CASSPVTGGPFEQYF.

The chain joins TRBV10-3 to TRBJ1-6; a possible D gene is TRBD1 (5 bases). CDR3 length: 15 amino acids. Per the germline V gene, CDR1 is ENHRY and CDR2 is SYGVKD. V lost 0 bases to trimming and J lost 11 bases, with 14 bases between them. CDR3 amino acids: CAISESTGGRAPLHF. The CDR3 DNA is TGTGCCATCAGTGAGTCCACCGGGGGAAGGGCACCCCTCCACTTT.

The V gene is TRBV6-1, the J gene TRBJ2-1, with 11 bases matching TRBD2. Germline loops: CDR1 MNHNS, CDR2 SASEGT. With 0 bases clipped from V and 2 bases from J, the junction kept 0 bases outside the gene matches. CDR3 length: 16 residues. This CDR3 is CASSEASGGAYNEQFF. The CDR3 DNA sequence: TGTGCCAGCAGTGAAGCTAGCGGGGGGGCCTACAATGAGCAGTTCTTC.

A single count supports this clone. The chain is built from TRBV4-1 and TRBJ2-2, with 9 positions matching TRBD1. Germline values: CDR1 MGHRA, CDR2 YSYEKL. V trimming: 2 bases; J trimming: 6 bases; junction bases outside the gene matches: 7. This CDR3 has 16 amino acids. CDR3 residues: CASSQPPGQGAGELFF. CDR3 coding DNA: TGCGCCAGCAGCCAACCCCCGGGACAGGGAGCCGGGGAGCTGTTTTTT.

This clone has a single count. The rearrangement joins TRBV19 to TRBJ2-7; TRBD1 might be the D (6 bases). CDR1 LNHDA and CDR2 SQIVND come from the germline V gene (reference sequence). The CDR3 totals 12 residues. The V end lost 5 bases, the J end lost 4 bases, and 9 bases lay between the germline ends. The CDR3 DNA is TGTGCCAGTAGTCCACAGGGATACGAGCAGTACTTC. It is translated as CASSPQGYEQYF.